The clone carrying this T cell receptor (beta chain) was observed at least ten times. The data are from a study of T cell repertoires in cytomegalovirus infection. MiXCR, run by TCRdb on the reads, gives a single entry per CDR3 protein. The repertoire has fewer than 200,000 distinct CDR3 sequences, 13% to 15% of them found once; the top ten carry 25% to 30%. V lost 0 bases to trimming and J lost 2 bases, with 8 bases between them. The CDR3 has 14 amino acids. The germline V gene encodes CDR1 ENHRY and CDR2 SYGVKD. The specimen was PBMCs. This TCR derives from a human donor in good health (CMV status not recorded). Some clones in this sample may be carry-over from other donors' samples. This rearrangement joins TRBV10-3 to TRBJ2-7; no reliable D call. CDR3 sequence reads: CAISESGATYEQYF. The CDR3 bases are TGTGCCATCAGTGAGTCGGGCGCGACCTACGAGCAGTACTTC.